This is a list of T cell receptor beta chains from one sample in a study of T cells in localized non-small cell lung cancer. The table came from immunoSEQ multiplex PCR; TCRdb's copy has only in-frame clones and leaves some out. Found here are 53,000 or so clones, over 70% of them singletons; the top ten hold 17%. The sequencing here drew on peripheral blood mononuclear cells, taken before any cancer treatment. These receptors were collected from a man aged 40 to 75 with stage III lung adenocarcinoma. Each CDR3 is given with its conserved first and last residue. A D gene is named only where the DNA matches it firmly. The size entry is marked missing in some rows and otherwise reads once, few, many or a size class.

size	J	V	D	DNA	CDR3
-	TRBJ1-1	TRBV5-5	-	TGTGCCGTCGGGGGCCATATGAACACTGAAGCTTTCTTT	CAVGGHMNTEAFF
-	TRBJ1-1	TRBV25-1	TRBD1	TGTGCCAGCAGTGATGTCAACAGGGGGTCCTCGGCTTTCTTT	CASSDVNRGSSAFF
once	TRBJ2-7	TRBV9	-	TGTGCCAGCAGCGTATATGCCGACTACGAGCAGTACTTC	CASSVYADYEQYF
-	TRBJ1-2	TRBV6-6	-	TGTGCCAGCGGCCGGACCGAGCTAGGGTCTGGCTACACCTTC	CASGRTELGSGYTF
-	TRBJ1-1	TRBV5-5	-	TGTGCCAGCACCCTCACTAACGGTTACACTGAAGCTTTCTTT	CASTLTNGYTEAFF
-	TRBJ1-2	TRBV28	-	TGTGCCAGCAGTTTAGCCACAACAGGGTCAAACTATGGCTACACCTTC	CASSLATTGSNYGYTF
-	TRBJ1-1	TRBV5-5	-	TGTGCCAGCAGCTTCAGTGAAAACACTGAAGCTTTCTTT	CASSFSENTEAFF
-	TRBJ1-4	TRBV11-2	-	TGTGCCAGCAGCTTAGGGAACACTAATGAAAAACTGTTTTTT	CASSLGNTNEKLFF
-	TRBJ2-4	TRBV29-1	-	TGCAGCACAATGGAGGGGGCAAACATTCAGTACTTC	CSTMEGANIQYF
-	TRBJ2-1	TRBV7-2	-	TGTGCCAGCAGCTTAGTCTTAAACAATGAGCAGTTCTTC	CASSLVLNNEQFF
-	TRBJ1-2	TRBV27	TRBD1	TGTGCCAGCAGTTTCGGTTTAGGGGGCGCCTCTGGCTACACCTTC	CASSFGLGGASGYTF
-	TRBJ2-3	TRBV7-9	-	TGTGCCAGCAGCTCGGATTGGGATACGCAGTATTTT	CASSSDWDTQYF
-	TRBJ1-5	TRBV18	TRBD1	TGTGCCAGCTCACCAGACAGGGGCCAGCCCCAGCATTTT	CASSPDRGQPQHF
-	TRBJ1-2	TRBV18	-	TGTGCCAGCTCAATCGGACAACCCCATGGCTACACCTTC	CASSIGQPHGYTF
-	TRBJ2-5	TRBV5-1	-	TGCGCCAGCAGGGAGGGGGCCGAGAGAGAGACCCAGTACTTC	CASREGAERETQYF
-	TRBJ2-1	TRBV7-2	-	TGTGCCAGCAGCTCCGAATCCATCAATGAGCAGTTCTTC	CASSSESINEQFF